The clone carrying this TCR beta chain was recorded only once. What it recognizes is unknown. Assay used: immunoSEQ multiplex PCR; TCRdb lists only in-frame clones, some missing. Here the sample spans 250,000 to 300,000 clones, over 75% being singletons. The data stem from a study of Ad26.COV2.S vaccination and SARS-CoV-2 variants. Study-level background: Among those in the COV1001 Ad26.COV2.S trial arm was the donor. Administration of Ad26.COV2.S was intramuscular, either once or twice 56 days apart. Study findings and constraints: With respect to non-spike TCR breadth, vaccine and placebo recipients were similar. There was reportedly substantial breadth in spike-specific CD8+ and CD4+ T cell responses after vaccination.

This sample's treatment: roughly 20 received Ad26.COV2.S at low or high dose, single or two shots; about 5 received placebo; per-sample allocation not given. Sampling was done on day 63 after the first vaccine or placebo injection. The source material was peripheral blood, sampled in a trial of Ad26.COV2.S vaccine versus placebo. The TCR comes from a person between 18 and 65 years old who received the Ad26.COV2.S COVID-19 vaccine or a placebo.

CDR3 sequence reads: CASSFRQGVTQYF. As DNA, the CDR3 is TGTGCCAGCAGCTTTCGACAGGGGGTGACCCAGTACTTC. The chain couples TRBV7-9 to TRBJ2-5; 9 nucleotides match TRBD1. V shed 3 bases, J shed 7 bases, and the junction held 3 bases outside the gene matches. CDR3 length: 13 residues. From germline, CDR1 is SEHNR and CDR2 FQNEAQ (reference sequence).